This T cell receptor beta chain was found in a study of CD8 T cells in ankylosing spondylitis. Trimming removed 1 base from V and 0 bases from J; junction bases left unmatched: 0. The length of the CDR3 is 14 residues. TCRdb reprocessed the 5' RACE reads with MiXCR, giving one entry per CDR3 protein. The table lists some 240,000 distinct CDR3 sequences, roughly a quarter of them singletons. V gene TRBV12-3 or TRBV12-4 combines with J gene TRBJ2-7; 7 bases align to TRBD1. Sequenced input: blood, either unsorted or a sorted T cell fraction (not recorded which). The receptor was derived from a male donor with ankylosing spondylitis or in good health (not recorded which). The CDR3 DNA sequence: TGTGCCAGCAGTTTAGGACAGGGCTCCTACGAGCAGTACTTC. Translating it yields CASSLGQGSYEQYF.